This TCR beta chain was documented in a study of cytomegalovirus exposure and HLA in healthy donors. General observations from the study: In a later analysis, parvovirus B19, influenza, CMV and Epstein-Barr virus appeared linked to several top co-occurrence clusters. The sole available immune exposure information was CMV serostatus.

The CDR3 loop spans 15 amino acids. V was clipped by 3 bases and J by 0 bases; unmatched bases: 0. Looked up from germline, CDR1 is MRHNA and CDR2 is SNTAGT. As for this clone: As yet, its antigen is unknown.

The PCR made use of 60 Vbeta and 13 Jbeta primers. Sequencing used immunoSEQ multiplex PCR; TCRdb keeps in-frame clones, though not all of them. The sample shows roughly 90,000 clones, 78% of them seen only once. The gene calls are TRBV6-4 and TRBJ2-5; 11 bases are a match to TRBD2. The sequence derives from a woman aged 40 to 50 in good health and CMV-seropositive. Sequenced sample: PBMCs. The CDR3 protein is CASSETSGNQETQYF. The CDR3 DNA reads TGTGCCAGCAGTGAGACTAGCGGGAACCAAGAGACCCAGTACTTC.